Included here is one T cell receptor beta chain sequence, with context. The antigen is unknown. The data belong to a study of cytomegalovirus exposure and HLA in healthy donors. Trimming shortened V by 3 bases and J by 4 bases, and 15 bases separated the two germline ends. The germline V gene encodes CDR1 SQVTM and CDR2 ANQGSEA. The CDR3 contains 14 residues. PCR employed 60 Vbeta and 13 Jbeta primers. Per the original methods: Unique TCR beta chains numbered approximately 80 million in a later analysis, with around 12 million shared. The repertoire was sequenced with immunoSEQ multiplex PCR; TCRdb's copy has only in-frame clones and lacks some. That table furnishes V, J and clone size, whereas the DNA furnished D and trimming. The sample records fewer than 200,000 clones, approximately 80% being singletons. Study outcomes and limitations: A later analysis, which compared TCR beta chains of equal frequency, found the HLA-associated ones more clonally expanded. Prior analysis indicated that the majority of TCR beta V segments exhibited productivity approximately 87% or approximately 30% of the time.

The sequence came from a woman between 18 and 29 years old in good health and CMV-seronegative. Specimen: PBMCs. This chain connects TRBV29-1 to TRBJ1-2; a possible D gene is TRBD1 (5 bases). The CDR3: CSVDDDQGSYGYTF. In DNA, the CDR3 is TGCAGCGTTGACGACGATCAGGGTAGCTATGGCTACACCTTC.